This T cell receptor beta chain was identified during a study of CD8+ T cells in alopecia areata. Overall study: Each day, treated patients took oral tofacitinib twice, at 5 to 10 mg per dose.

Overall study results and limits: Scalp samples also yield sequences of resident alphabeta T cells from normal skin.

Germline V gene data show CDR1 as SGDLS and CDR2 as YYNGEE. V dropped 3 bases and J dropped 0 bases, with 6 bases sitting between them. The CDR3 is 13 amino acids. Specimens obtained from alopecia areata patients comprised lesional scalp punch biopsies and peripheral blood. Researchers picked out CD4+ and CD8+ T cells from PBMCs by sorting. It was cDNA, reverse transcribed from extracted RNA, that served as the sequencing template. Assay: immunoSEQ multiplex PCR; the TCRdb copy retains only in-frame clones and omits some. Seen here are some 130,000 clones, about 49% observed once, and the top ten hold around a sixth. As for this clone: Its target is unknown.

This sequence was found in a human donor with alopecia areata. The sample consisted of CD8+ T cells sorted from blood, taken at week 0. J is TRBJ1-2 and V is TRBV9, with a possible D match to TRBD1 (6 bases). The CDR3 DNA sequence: TGTGCCAGCAGCGGGACAGCTAACTATGGCTACACCTTC. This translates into CASSGTANYGYTF.